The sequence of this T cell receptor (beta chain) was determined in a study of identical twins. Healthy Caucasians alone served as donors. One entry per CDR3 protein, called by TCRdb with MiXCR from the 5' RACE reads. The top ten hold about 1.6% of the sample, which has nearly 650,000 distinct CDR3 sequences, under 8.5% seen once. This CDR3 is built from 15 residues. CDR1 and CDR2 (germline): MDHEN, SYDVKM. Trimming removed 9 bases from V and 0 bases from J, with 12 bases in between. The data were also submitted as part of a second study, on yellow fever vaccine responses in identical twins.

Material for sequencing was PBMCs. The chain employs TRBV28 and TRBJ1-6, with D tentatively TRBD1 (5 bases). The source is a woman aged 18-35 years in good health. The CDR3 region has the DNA TGTGCCAGTAGACAGTCGAGCTCCTATAATTCACCCCTCCACTTT. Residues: CASRQSSSYNSPLHF.